This is a list of T cell receptor beta chains from one sample in a study of T cell responses to AZD1222 COVID-19 vaccine. The protocol was immunoSEQ multiplex PCR, while the TCRdb copy is restricted to in-frame clones and leaves out a portion. The data hold 130,000 or so clones, with about 89% observed a single time. Here the sequenced sample was peripheral blood, taken on day 0 of AZD1222 vaccination. The source is an adult in good health. Each CDR3 is given with its conserved first and last residue. The D gene is left open where the match is weak. Clone size is stated in some rows and not others, as once, few, many or a class when expanded.

size | J | V | D | DNA | CDR3
. | TRBJ2-3 | TRBV12-3/TRBV12-4 | . | TGTGCCAGCAGTTTCAGTTTGGATACGCAGTATTTT | CASSFSLDTQYF
. | TRBJ1-3 | TRBV2 | . | TGTGCCAGCAGTGATGACGTATACTCTGGAAACACCATATATTTT | CASSDDVYSGNTIYF
. | TRBJ1-1 | TRBV27 | TRBD1 | TGTGCCAGCAGTTTATTGCGGACAGGGGGCGATGAAGCTTTCTTT | CASSLLRTGGDEAFF
. | TRBJ2-7 | TRBV19 | . | TGTGCCAGTAGTTTGACCCTTGGGGCCCACGAGCAGTACTTC | CASSLTLGAHEQYF
. | TRBJ1-6 | TRBV28 | . | TGTGCCAGCAGTTTAGACAGAAGCAATTCACCCCTCCACTTT | CASSLDRSNSPLHF
. | TRBJ2-2 | TRBV5-1 | TRBD2 | TGCGCCAGCAGCGCCACTAGCGGGGGGCCGAACACCGGGGAGCTGTTTTTT | CASSATSGGPNTGELFF
. | TRBJ2-1 | TRBV6-4 | . | TGTGCCAGCAGAATGTCAGGGGACGGGAATGAGCAGTTCTTC | CASRMSGDGNEQFF
. | TRBJ2-2 | TRBV11-3 | TRBD1 | TGTGCCAGCAGCCCGGCAGCCGGGACAGGCAGGGAGCTGTTTTTT | CASSPAAGTGRELFF
. | TRBJ2-7 | TRBV10-3 | . | TGTGCCACCAGCGAGGGGACCTACGAGCAGTACTTC | CATSEGTYEQYF
. | TRBJ2-1 | TRBV11-3 | . | TGTGCCAGCAGCTTCTCGGGCCCCTCCTACAATGAGCAGTTCTTC | CASSFSGPSYNEQFF
. | TRBJ1-5 | TRBV30 | . | TGTGCCTGGAGTTTCCAGGGCGGAGAGAATCAGCCCCAGCATTTT | CAWSFQGGENQPQHF
. | TRBJ2-1 | TRBV28 | TRBD2 | TGTGCCAGCAGCCGACTAGCCCCCTCCAATGAGCAGTTCTTC | CASSRLAPSNEQFF
. | TRBJ2-1 | TRBV7-3 | . | TGTGCCAGCAGCGCCGGCTTCGGTGAGCAGTTCTTC | CASSAGFGEQFF
. | TRBJ2-3 | TRBV5-1 | TRBD2 | TGCGCCAGCAGCTTGGGACTAGCGGGGGGGCTGGATACGCAGTATTTT | CASSLGLAGGLDTQYF
. | TRBJ1-2 | TRBV5-1 | . | TGCGCCAGCAGGCAGAACTATGGCTACACCTTC | CASRQNYGYTF
. | TRBJ1-1 | TRBV2 | . | TGTGCCAGCAGTGAAGGAGGGAACACTGAAGCTTTCTTT | CASSEGGNTEAFF
. | TRBJ1-1 | TRBV19 | . | TGTGCCAGTAGTACACAGGGTAGGGGTGAAGCTTTCTTT | CASSTQGRGEAFF
. | TRBJ1-5 | TRBV5-6 | TRBD1 | TGTGCCAGCAGCTCCGTGGACAGGGATGATCAGCCCCAGCATTTT | CASSSVDRDDQPQHF
. | TRBJ2-5 | TRBV6-5 | . | TGTGCCAGCAGTTACGGCGGAGTAGCGGAGACCCAGTACTTC | CASSYGGVAETQYF
. | TRBJ2-1 | TRBV11-2 | TRBD2 | TGTGCCAGCAGCCTTGAGCGGGGCCCCTACAATGAGCAGTTCTTC | CASSLERGPYNEQFF
. | TRBJ2-5 | TRBV7-9 | TRBD1 | TGTGCCAGCAGCCCATGGACAGGGGGCGAGACCCAGTACTTC | CASSPWTGGETQYF
. | TRBJ1-1 | TRBV7-3 | . | TGTGCCAGCAGCTTAGGTTTTGGGGGGCGGACTGAAGCTTTCTTT | CASSLGFGGRTEAFF
. | TRBJ1-3 | TRBV19 | . | TGTGCCAGTAGAGACCCTGAGGCGATCTCTGGAAACACCATATATTTT | CASRDPEAISGNTIYF
. | TRBJ2-7 | TRBV6-1 | . | TGTGCCAGCAGTGAACGTGGGAGCTCCTACGAGCAGTACTTC | CASSERGSSYEQYF
. | TRBJ2-3 | TRBV6-6 | . | TGTGCCAGCAGTTACTCGGAGACAGATACGCAGTATTTT | CASSYSETDTQYF
. | TRBJ2-7 | TRBV4-3 | . | TGCGCCAGCAGCCAAGATACTGGGAACGAGCAGTACTTC | CASSQDTGNEQYF
. | TRBJ2-5 | TRBV20-1 | . | TGCAGTGCTAGATCCGGGGTGGCCCAGTACTTC | CSARSGVAQYF
few | TRBJ1-2 | TRBV14 | . | TGTGCCAGCAGCAACACACAGGGACCTAACTATGGCTACACCTTC | CASSNTQGPNYGYTF
. | TRBJ2-1 | TRBV18 | . | TGTGCCAGCTCACCAGCTCAGTACAATGAGCAGTTCTTC | CASSPAQYNEQFF
. | TRBJ1-2 | TRBV6-1 | . | TGTGCCAGCAGTGAAGTAGGGGCAGGGAACTATGGCTACACCTTC | CASSEVGAGNYGYTF
. | TRBJ2-7 | TRBV6-5 | . | TGTGCCAGCAGTTACGGCGGCAGGGGAGGAGAAGAGCAGTACTTC | CASSYGGRGGEEQYF
. | TRBJ2-7 | TRBV3-1/TRBV3-2 | TRBD1 | TGTGCCAGCAGCTGGGGACAGTACGAGCAGTACTTC | CASSWGQYEQYF
. | TRBJ1-2 | TRBV27 | . | TGTGCCAGCAGTTCGACTGGCCACTATGGCTACACCTTC | CASSSTGHYGYTF
. | TRBJ2-7 | TRBV11-3 | . | TGTGCCAGCAGCTTAAGAACCGATACAGATGGCGAGCAGTACTTC | CASSLRTDTDGEQYF
few | TRBJ2-3 | TRBV19 | . | TGTGCCAGTAGTTCTCAGCTCACTTCAGAGAGGACGCAGTATTTT | CASSSQLTSERTQYF
. | TRBJ2-7 | TRBV18 | TRBD2 | TGTGCCAGCTCACTGCTGGGACGTAGTACGGGAGGTTCCTACGAGCAGTACTTC | CASSLLGRSTGGSYEQYF
. | TRBJ1-4 | TRBV6-5 | . | TGTGCCGCGCGGGGCAGTGCTAATGAAAAACTGTTTTTT | CAARGSANEKLFF
. | TRBJ2-3 | TRBV18 | . | TGTGCCAGCTCACCTCCTCTAGCGAGCACAGATACGCAGTATTTT | CASSPPLASTDTQYF
. | TRBJ2-5 | TRBV5-5 | TRBD2 | TGTGCCAGCAGCTTGGGAGGGACTAGCGGGGGCCAAGAGACCCAGTACTTC | CASSLGGTSGGQETQYF
once | TRBJ2-1 | TRBV2 | . | TGTGCCAGCAGTAAGGGACCCCTCCAGGTTGAGCAGTTCTTC | CASSKGPLQVEQFF
. | TRBJ1-4 | TRBV7-9 | . | TGTGCCAGCAGCTGGGGAAATGAAAAACTGTTTTTT | CASSWGNEKLFF
. | TRBJ2-1 | TRBV27 | TRBD2 | TGTGCCAGCAGTCCTTCGGACGGACTAGCGGGATCTAATGAGCAGTTCTTC | CASSPSDGLAGSNEQFF
. | TRBJ2-3 | TRBV27 | TRBD1 | TGTGCCAGCAGCCGATACGGGACAGGGGGCTCAGGACTCCGTAACACAGATACGCAGTATTTT | CASSRYGTGGSGLRNTDTQYF
. | TRBJ1-2 | TRBV12-3/TRBV12-4 | . | TGTGCCAGCAGTTTAGGGGTCGGAACCTTC | CASSLGVGTF
. | TRBJ1-5 | TRBV7-2 | . | TGTGCCAGCAGCTTAGCGGGTGGGGGGCAAGGCAATCAGCCCCAGCATTTT | CASSLAGGGQGNQPQHF
. | TRBJ1-2 | TRBV19 | . | TGTGCCAGTAGTCCCCGTGGGGGGACCGGCTACACCTTC | CASSPRGGTGYTF
. | TRBJ1-1 | TRBV4-3 | . | TGCGCCAGCAGCCAAGATTCCCAGGGGAAAGCTTTCTTT | CASSQDSQGKAFF
. | TRBJ1-6 | TRBV7-9 | . | TGTGCCAGCAGCTTAGCTGGGAGCGGGTCCCTCCACTTT | CASSLAGSGSLHF
. | TRBJ1-2 | TRBV28 | . | TGTGCCAGCAGTTTGATTCTCGGGGATACGACAGGCTCCTACACCTTC | CASSLILGDTTGSYTF
. | TRBJ1-1 | TRBV5-5 | . | TGTGCCAGCAGGAGGGGGACGGAGAACACTGAAGCTTTCTTT | CASRRGTENTEAFF
. | TRBJ2-7 | TRBV3-1/TRBV3-2 | TRBD2 | TGTGCCAGCAGCTTCCGGACTAGCGGGGGGAAAGAGCAGTACTTC | CASSFRTSGGKEQYF
. | TRBJ2-7 | TRBV6-2/TRBV6-3 | TRBD1 | TGTGCCAGCAGTTACGGAACTGATGCCGGGACAGGGGTCTACGAGCAGTACTTC | CASSYGTDAGTGVYEQYF
. | TRBJ1-6 | TRBV5-1 | . | TGCGCCAGCAGCTACTCATCGGAGAGCTCACCCCTCCACTTT | CASSYSSESSPLHF
once | TRBJ1-5 | TRBV10-3 | . | TGTGCCATCAGTGAGGGGGTAAGCAATCAGCCCCAGCATTTT | CAISEGVSNQPQHF